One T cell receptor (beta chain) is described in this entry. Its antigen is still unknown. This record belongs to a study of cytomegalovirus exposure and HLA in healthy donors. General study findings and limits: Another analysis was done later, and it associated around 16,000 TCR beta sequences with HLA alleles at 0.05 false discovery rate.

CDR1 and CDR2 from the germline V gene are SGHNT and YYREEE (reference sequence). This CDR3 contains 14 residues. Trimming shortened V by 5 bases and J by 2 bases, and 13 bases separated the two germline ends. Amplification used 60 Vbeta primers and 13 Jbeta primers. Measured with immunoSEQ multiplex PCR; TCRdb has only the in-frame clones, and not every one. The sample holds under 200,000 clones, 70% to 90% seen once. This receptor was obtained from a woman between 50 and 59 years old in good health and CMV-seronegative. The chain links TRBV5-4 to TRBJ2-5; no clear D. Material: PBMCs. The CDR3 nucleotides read TGTGCCAGCAGGTCGGAGAGATTACAAGAGACCCAGTACTTC. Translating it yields CASRSERLQETQYF.